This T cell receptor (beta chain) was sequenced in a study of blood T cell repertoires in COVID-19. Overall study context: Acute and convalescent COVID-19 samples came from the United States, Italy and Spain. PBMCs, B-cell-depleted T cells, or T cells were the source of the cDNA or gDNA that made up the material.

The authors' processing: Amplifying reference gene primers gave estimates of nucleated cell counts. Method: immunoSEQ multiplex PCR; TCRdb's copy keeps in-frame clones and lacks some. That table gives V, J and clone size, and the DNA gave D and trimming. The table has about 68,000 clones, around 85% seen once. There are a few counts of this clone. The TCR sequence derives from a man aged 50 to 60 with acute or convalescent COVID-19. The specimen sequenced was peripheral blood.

The chain's CDR3 is CASRWGLAAHNEQFF. CDR3 DNA sequence: TGTGCCAGTAGATGGGGGCTAGCGGCCCACAATGAGCAGTTCTTC. The chain links TRBV19 to TRBJ2-1, with D perhaps matching TRBD2 (7 bases). The CDR3 extends over 15 amino acids. V dropped 6 bases and J dropped 5 bases, with 17 bases sitting between them. Germline loops: CDR1 LNHDA, CDR2 SQIVND (reference sequence).